A single T cell receptor (beta chain) is shown here with its context. The antigen is not known. Germline CDR1 reads SNHLY; CDR2 reads FYNNEI. This CDR3 comprises 13 residues. V lost 5 bases and J 8 bases, leaving 14 bases between the germline ends. The data originate from a study of cytomegalovirus exposure and HLA in healthy donors. Study-wide findings and caveats: Reports showed the classifier diagnosing cytomegalovirus status with high specificity and sensitivity. Most sequenced TCRs were rare (though some public TCRs occurred in many donors).

Primers included in the PCR were 60 Vbeta and 13 Jbeta primers. Libraries were prepared by immunoSEQ multiplex PCR; TCRdb keeps only in-frame clonotypes and omits some of them. Of about 100,000 clones in the sample, 60% to 75% were seen once. The genes are TRBV2 and TRBJ2-3; tentatively, D is TRBD1 (6 bases). The sequence derives from a man aged 50-59 years in good health and CMV-seronegative. Sequencing was done on a sample of PBMCs. CDR3 bases: TGTGCCAGCAGTCTTCGACAGGACCTTACGCAGTATTTT. It yields the protein CASSLRQDLTQYF.